Below, one T cell receptor beta chain is given with its context. Different DNA sequences within this sample yield the same CDR3. The sample is drawn from a study of blood T cell repertoires in COVID-19. At the level of the study: Samples taken during acute and convalescent COVID-19 were collected in the United States, Italy and Spain. Sources were T cells, B-cell-depleted T cells, or PBMCs; the material itself was cDNA or gDNA.

The repertoire was sequenced with immunoSEQ multiplex PCR; TCRdb's copy has only in-frame clones and lacks some. There are about 310,000 clones in the sample; roughly 84% occur only once, and 1% lies in the top ten. The specimen sequenced was peripheral blood. This clonotype was obtained from a man between 45 and 60 years old with active or convalescent COVID-19.

For the CDR3, the DNA is TGCAGCGTTGAAGATATCGCAGCGGCCGGAGCGCAGTATTTT. Translation: CSVEDIAAAGAQYF. The gene calls are TRBV29-1 and TRBJ2-3, with a possible D match to TRBD2 (5 bases). Trimming pared 0 bases from V and 10 bases from J, leaving 17 bases between. CDR1 and CDR2 (germline): SQVTM, ANQGSEA. The length of the CDR3 is 14 residues.